Following are 12 T cell receptor beta chains from one sample sequenced in a study of CD8 T cells in Susac syndrome. With random hexamers, 0.5 to 1 ug RNA was reverse transcribed. TCRdb redid the calling of the immunoSEQ multiplex PCR reads with MiXCR, one entry per CDR3 protein. The sample lists around 200,000 distinct CDR3 sequences, approximately 96% occurring once. Sequencing was performed on CD4+ T cells from PBMCs. These receptors were obtained from a human donor with multiple sclerosis.

Only one count was recorded for this clonotype. The chain has TRBV20-1 and TRBJ2-7; 7 nucleotides agree with TRBD2. Unmatched junction bases numbered 5, after V lost 0 bases and J lost 3 bases. Germline CDR1 reads DFQATT; CDR2 reads SNEGSKA (reference sequence). The CDR3 has 14 residues. The CDR3 DNA follows: TGCAGTGCTAGAGATGGGCTAGCGGTCTACGAGCAGTACTTC. It specifies CSARDGLAVYEQYF.

The chain has TRBV30 and TRBJ2-7; 7 nucleotides line up with TRBD2. CDR1 GTSNPN and CDR2 SVGIG come from the germline V gene (reference sequence). The CDR3 is 11 residues long. The CDR3 is CAFGLADEQYF. CDR3 in DNA: TGTGCTTTTGGGCTAGCGGACGAGCAGTACTTC.

V and J are TRBV7-2 and TRBJ2-3, with 8 bases identical to TRBD2. The germline V gene has CDR1 SGHTA and CDR2 FQGNSA. Trimming took 5 bases from V and 1 from J; bases not matched to a gene: 5. CDR3 length: 15 residues. The CDR3: CASSLGGGRTDTQYF. In DNA form, the CDR3 reads TGTGCCAGCAGCCTCGGGGGGGGCCGCACAGATACGCAGTATTTT.

The chain has TRBV27 and TRBJ1-5; no firm D call. The CDR3 runs to 15 residues. Germline V gene sequence: CDR1 MNHEY, CDR2 SMNVEV (reference sequence). V dropped 2 bases and J dropped 1 base, with 9 bases sitting between them. The CDR3 sequence: CASSLVVPSNQPQHF. The CDR3 coding sequence is TGTGCCAGCAGTTTAGTGGTCCCGAGCAATCAGCCCCAGCATTTT.

V and J are TRBV29-1 and TRBJ2-6; TRBD1 is a possible D gene (5 bases). Looked up from germline, CDR1 is SQVTM and CDR2 is ANQGSEA. This CDR3 is built from 14 residues. Trimming removed 6 bases from V and 0 bases from J, with 9 bases in between. Here the CDR3 DNA reads TGCAGCGTCGACGACAGCTCTGGGGCCAACGTCCTGACTTTC. Translating gives CSVDDSSGANVLTF.

Comment on this clonotype: Germline and junction disagree at one end, which may indicate a read error. This chain links TRBV20-1 with TRBJ2-7; 7 bases agree with TRBD1. This CDR3 is 12 amino acids long. Looked up from germline, CDR1 is DFQATT and CDR2 is SNEGSKA (reference sequence). For the CDR3, the DNA is TGCAGTGCTAGACGAGAGTACAGGGGATTACTCTTC. Translation: CSARREYRGLLF.

The chain joins TRBV7-9 to TRBJ2-5, with 9 bases fitting TRBD2. Germline V lookup: CDR1 SEHNR, CDR2 FQNEAQ (reference sequence). J gave up 5 bases and V 5 bases, and 12 bases lay outside the gene matches. The CDR3 contains 16 residues. CDR3 nucleotides: TGTGCCAGCAGCCCCAGCGGGGGGAATCCTCGGGAGACCCAGTACTTC. It codes for CASSPSGGNPRETQYF.

The chain combines TRBV30 with TRBJ2-5; D uncertain. Deletions cut 0 bases from V and 1 base from J, with 9 bases between. Germline V CDR1 and CDR2: GTSNPN, SVGIG (reference sequence). This CDR3 region has 14 residues. The CDR3 coding sequence is TGTGCCTGGAGTGTAAAAATGCCCCAAGAGACCCAGTACTTC. Its protein product is CAWSVKMPQETQYF.

The chain combines TRBV11-2 with TRBJ2-7; 8 nucleotides line up with TRBD1. CDR3 size: 16 residues. Germline lookup yields CDR1 SGHAT and CDR2 FQNNGV. With 5 bases clipped from V and 2 bases from J, the junction kept 11 bases outside the gene matches. DNA of the CDR3: TGTGCCAGCAGCACACAACAGGGGGTCAACGCCTACGAGCAGTACTTC. This translates into CASSTQQGVNAYEQYF.

V is TRBV29-1 and J is TRBJ2-3; TRBD2 might be the D (7 bases). CDR3 size: 14 residues. The germline V and J ends were trimmed by 6 bases and 2 bases, with 15 bases remaining between them. Germline V CDR1 and CDR2: SQVTM, ANQGSEA. The CDR3 spells CSVEPGGPTDTQYF. CDR3 in DNA: TGCAGCGTAGAACCGGGGGGCCCCACAGATACGCAGTATTTT.

A single count supports this clonotype. The J gene is TRBJ2-2, the V gene TRBV25-1; the D call may be TRBD1 or TRBD2 (5 bases each). Germline-derived CDR1 and CDR2 are MGHDK and SYGVNS. With 5 bases removed from V and 1 base from J, the gap between germline ends came to 14 bases. This CDR3 has 16 amino acids. Here the CDR3 reads CASSNPGRGNTGELFF. The CDR3 nucleotides read TGTGCCAGCAGTAATCCGGGACGGGGGAACACCGGGGAGCTGTTTTTT.

This clonotype was counted a single time. DNA for the CDR3: TGTGCCAGCAGTTTCGTGTCTTCTGGAAACACCATATATTTT. It specifies CASSFVSSGNTIYF. The genes are TRBV12-3 or TRBV12-4 and TRBJ1-3; D is ambiguous. V was trimmed by 3 bases and J by 1 base, leaving 7 bases between them. The CDR3 sequence is 14 residues long.